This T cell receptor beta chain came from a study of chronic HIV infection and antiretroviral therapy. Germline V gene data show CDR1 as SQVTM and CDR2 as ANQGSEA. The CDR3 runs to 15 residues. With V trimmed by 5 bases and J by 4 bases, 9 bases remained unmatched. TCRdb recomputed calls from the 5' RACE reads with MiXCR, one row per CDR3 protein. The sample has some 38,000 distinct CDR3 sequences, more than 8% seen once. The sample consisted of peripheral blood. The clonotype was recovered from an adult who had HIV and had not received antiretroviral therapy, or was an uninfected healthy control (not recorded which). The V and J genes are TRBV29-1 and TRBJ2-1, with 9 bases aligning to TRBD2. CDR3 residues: CSVLLAGVRYNEQFF. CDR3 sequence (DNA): TGCAGCGTTCTTTTAGCGGGAGTTCGGTACAATGAGCAGTTCTTC.